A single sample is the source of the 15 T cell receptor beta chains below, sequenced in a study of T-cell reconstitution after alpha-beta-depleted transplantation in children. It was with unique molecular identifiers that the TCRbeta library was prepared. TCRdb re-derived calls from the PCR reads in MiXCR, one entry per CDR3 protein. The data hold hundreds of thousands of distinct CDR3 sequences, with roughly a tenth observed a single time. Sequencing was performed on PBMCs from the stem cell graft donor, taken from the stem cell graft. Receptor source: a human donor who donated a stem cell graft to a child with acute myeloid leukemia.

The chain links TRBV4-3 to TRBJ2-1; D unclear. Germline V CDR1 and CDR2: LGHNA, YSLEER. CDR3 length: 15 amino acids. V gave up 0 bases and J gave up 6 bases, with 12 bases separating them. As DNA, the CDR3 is TGCGCCAGCAGCCAAGATAGAGCTTCCGGCAATGAGCAGTTCTTC. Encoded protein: CASSQDRASGNEQFF.

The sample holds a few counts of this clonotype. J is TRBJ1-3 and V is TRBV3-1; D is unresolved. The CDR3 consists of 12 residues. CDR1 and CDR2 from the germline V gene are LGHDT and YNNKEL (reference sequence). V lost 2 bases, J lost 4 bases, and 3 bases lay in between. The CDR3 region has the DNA TGTGCCAGCAGCCAACCCGGAAACACCATATATTTT. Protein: CASSQPGNTIYF.

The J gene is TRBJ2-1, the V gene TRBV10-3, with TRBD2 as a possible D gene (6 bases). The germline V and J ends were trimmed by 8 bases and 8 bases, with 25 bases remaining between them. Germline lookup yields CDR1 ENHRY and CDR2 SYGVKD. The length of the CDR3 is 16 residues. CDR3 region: CAIRDGASVEGYEQFF. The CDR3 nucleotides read TGTGCCATCCGAGATGGGGCTAGCGTGGAGGGCTATGAGCAGTTCTTC.

The CDR3 spells CASAPSNTGELFF. In DNA form, the CDR3 reads TGTGCCAGCGCGCCCTCGAACACCGGGGAGCTGTTTTTT. The chain joins TRBV12-3 or TRBV12-4 to TRBJ2-2; no clear D gene. The CDR3 covers 13 residues. V was clipped by 8 bases and J by 0 bases, with 7 bases between them.

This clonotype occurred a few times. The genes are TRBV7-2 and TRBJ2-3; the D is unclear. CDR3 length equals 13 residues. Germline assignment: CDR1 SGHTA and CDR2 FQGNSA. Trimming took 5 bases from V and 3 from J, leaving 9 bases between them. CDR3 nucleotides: TGTGCCAGCAGCCATACACCTACAGATACGCAGTATTTT. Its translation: CASSHTPTDTQYF.

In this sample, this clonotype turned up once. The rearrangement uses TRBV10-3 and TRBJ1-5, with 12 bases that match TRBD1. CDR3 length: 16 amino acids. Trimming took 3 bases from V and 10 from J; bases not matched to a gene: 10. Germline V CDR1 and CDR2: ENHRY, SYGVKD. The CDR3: CAISEGDRGQGGPQHF. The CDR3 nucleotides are TGTGCCATCAGTGAAGGGGACAGGGGGCAAGGCGGACCCCAGCATTTT.

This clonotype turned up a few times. The CDR3 loop is CASSQLAGTSTDTQYF. CDR3 sequence (DNA): TGTGCCAGCAGCCAACTAGCGGGAACTAGCACAGATACGCAGTATTTT. This sequence joins TRBV27 and TRBJ2-3, with TRBD2 identical over 10 bases. The germline V gene has CDR1 MNHEY and CDR2 SMNVEV (reference sequence). CDR3 length: 16 amino acids. The ends lost 6 bases at V and 0 bases at J; junction bases unmatched: 6.

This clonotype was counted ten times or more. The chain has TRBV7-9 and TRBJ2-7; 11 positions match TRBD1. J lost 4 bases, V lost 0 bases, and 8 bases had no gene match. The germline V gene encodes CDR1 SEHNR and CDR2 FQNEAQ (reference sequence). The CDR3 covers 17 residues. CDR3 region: CASSLALSGTGGYEQYF. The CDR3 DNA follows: TGTGCCAGCAGCTTAGCCCTTTCCGGGACAGGGGGTTACGAGCAGTACTTC.

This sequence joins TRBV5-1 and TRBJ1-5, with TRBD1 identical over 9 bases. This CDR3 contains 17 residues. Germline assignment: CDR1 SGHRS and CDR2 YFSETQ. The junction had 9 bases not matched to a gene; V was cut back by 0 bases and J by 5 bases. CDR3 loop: CASSLGPGTGTHQPQHF. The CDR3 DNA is TGCGCCAGCAGCTTGGGGCCCGGGACAGGGACTCATCAGCCCCAGCATTTT. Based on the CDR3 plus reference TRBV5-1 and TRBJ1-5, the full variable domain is KAGVTQTPRYLIKTRGQQVTLSCSPISGHRSVSWYQQTPGQGLQFLFEYFSETQRNKGNFPGRFSGRQFSNSRSEMNVSTLELGDSALYLCASSLGPGTGTHQPQHFGDGTRLSIL.

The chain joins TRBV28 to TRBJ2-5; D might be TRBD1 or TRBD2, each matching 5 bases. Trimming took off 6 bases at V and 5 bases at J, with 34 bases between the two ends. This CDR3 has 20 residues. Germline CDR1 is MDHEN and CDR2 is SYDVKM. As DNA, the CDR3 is TGTGCCAGCAGCCCTGCCTTATCCGGGACCTCCCTATCCTCAGGGGAGACCCAGTACTTC. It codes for CASSPALSGTSLSSGETQYF.

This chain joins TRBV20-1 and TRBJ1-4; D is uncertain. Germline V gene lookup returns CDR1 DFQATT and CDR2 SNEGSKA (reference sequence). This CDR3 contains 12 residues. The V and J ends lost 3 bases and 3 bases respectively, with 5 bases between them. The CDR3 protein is CSASFPNEKLFF. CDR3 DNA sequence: TGCAGTGCTAGTTTTCCTAATGAAAAACTGTTTTTT.

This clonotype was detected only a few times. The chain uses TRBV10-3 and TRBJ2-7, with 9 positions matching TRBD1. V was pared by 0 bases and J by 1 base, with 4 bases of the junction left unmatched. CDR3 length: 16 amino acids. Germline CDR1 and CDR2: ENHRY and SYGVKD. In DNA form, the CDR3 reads TGTGCCATCAGTGAGTCTCAGGGACAGGGTTCCTACGAGCAGTACTTC. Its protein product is CAISESQGQGSYEQYF.

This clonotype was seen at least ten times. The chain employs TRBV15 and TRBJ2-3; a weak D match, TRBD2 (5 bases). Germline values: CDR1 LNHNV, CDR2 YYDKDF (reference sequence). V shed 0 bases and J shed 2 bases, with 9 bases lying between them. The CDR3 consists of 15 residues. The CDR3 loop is CATSRERRDTDTQYF. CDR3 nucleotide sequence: TGTGCCACCAGCAGAGAGAGACGGGACACAGATACGCAGTATTTT.

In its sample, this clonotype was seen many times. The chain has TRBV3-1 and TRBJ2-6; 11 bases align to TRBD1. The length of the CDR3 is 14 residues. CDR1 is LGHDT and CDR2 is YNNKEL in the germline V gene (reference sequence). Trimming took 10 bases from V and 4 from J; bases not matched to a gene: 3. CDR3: CATGQGAGANVLTF. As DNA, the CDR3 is TGTGCCACCGGACAGGGGGCCGGGGCCAACGTCCTGACTTTC.

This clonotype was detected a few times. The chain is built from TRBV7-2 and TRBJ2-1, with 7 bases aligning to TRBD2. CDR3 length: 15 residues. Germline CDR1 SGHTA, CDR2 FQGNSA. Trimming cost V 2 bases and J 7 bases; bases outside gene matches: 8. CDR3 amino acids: CASSLWRGSVNEQFF. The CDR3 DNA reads TGTGCCAGCAGCTTATGGCGCGGGAGTGTAAATGAGCAGTTCTTC.